One T cell receptor (beta chain) is described in this entry. As yet, its antigen is unknown. One junction end does not reproduce the germline sequence, and a read error may be involved. Germline DNA was also extracted, and blood RNA was taken from unsorted whole blood. This specimen comes from a study of tumor-infiltrating lymphocytes in primary liver carcinoma. Across the study: Stage T1-T3 N0M0 tumors spanned about 4 to 11 cm.

Germline lookup yields CDR1 SQVTM and CDR2 ANQGSEA. The CDR3 is 14 residues long. Study-wide points: Tumor-adjacent and tumor-blood pairs shared less of their repertoires than tumor region pairs shared. Owing to bulk unsorted samples, no comparison was made between CD4+ and CD8+ repertoires.

Starting material of 400 to 600 ng total RNA yielded TCR beta cDNA via a constant-region primer. It was through three nested multiplex PCR rounds of slightly modified ARM-PCR that TCR beta libraries arose. A C-beta reverse primer was combined with TRBV1-TRBV30 forward primers in the first two PCR rounds, and each round had approximately 9 cycles. TCRdb called the multiplex PCR reads again in MiXCR, with one record for every CDR3 protein. The data contain 200,000 or so distinct CDR3 sequences, around 60% of them singletons. Sequenced sample: peripheral blood. This clonotype originated in a woman aged 60-75 years with primary liver carcinoma and hepatitis B virus infection. The rearrangement links TRBV29-1 to TRBJ1-2; D may be TRBD1 (5 bases). CDR3 coding DNA: TGCAGCGTTGACCCTGGGCGGGGGGACTATGTCTACACCTTC. Its protein product is CSVDPGRGDYVYTF.